These 19 T cell receptor beta chains came from one sample sequenced in a study of Ad26.COV2.S vaccination and SARS-CoV-2 variants. Libraries were prepared by immunoSEQ multiplex PCR; TCRdb keeps only in-frame clonotypes and omits some of them. The table shows some 300,000 clones, with around four fifths occurring only once. Treatment reported: roughly 20 received Ad26.COV2.S at low or high dose, single or two shots; about 5 received placebo; per-sample allocation not given. The samples were gathered on day 63 after the first injection of vaccine or placebo. The specimen was peripheral blood, collected in a trial of Ad26.COV2.S vaccine versus placebo. The receptors derive from a person aged 18-65 years who received the Ad26.COV2.S COVID-19 vaccine or a placebo.

V and J are TRBV19 and TRBJ1-2; TRBD1 matches 10 bases. V shed 6 bases, J shed 5 bases, and the junction held 3 bases outside the gene matches. This CDR3 has 13 residues. CDR1 is LNHDA and CDR2 is SQIVND in the germline V gene (reference sequence). The CDR3 sequence: CASSTGQGYGYTF. CDR3 bases: TGTGCCAGTAGCACGGGACAGGGGTATGGCTACACCTTC. The variable domain in full, completed from reference TRBV19 and TRBJ1-2, reads DGGITQSPKYLFRKEGQNVTLSCEQNLNHDAMYWYRQDPGQGLRLIYYSQIVNDFQKGDIAEGYSVSREKKESFPLTVTSAQKNPTAFYLCASSTGQGYGYTFGSGTRLTVV.

The gene calls are TRBV5-1 and TRBJ2-1; D is undetermined. The CDR3 consists of 14 residues. Germline V gene lookup returns CDR1 SGHRS and CDR2 YFSETQ. Trimming left V 0 bases short and J 1 base short, with 5 bases between. The DNA of the CDR3 is TGCGCCAGCAGCTTGGTGGGTTCCTACAATGAGCAGTTCTTC. Protein: CASSLVGSYNEQFF.

This clone was recorded once. The CDR3 reads CASSIQGANEKLFF. For the CDR3, the DNA is TGTGCCAGTAGTATCCAGGGGGCCAATGAAAAACTGTTTTTT. The V and J genes are TRBV19 and TRBJ1-4; 8 positions agree with TRBD1. The CDR3 is 14 amino acids. V trimming: 3 bases; J trimming: 5 bases; junction bases outside the gene matches: 2. The germline V gene encodes CDR1 LNHDA and CDR2 SQIVND (reference sequence).

This chain links TRBV9 with TRBJ2-3; maybe TRBD2 (6 bases). The V gene lost 2 bases and the J gene lost 4 bases, with 14 bases spanning the gap. Germline CDR1 SGDLS, CDR2 YYNGEE. CDR3 length: 15 amino acids. The CDR3 DNA follows: TGTGCCAGCAGCGTGGGGGACTCCTCTGCAGATACGCAGTATTTT. The encoded protein is CASSVGDSSADTQYF.

CDR3 protein: CASSPNQAQGYSYEQYF. The DNA for the CDR3 is TGTGCCAGCTCACCGAACCAAGCCCAGGGATACTCCTACGAGCAGTACTTC. The chain combines TRBV18 with TRBJ2-7; TRBD1 might be the D (5 bases). This CDR3 has 17 amino acids. CDR1 is KGHSH and CDR2 is LQKENI in the germline V gene. V dropped 3 bases and J dropped 0 bases, with 18 bases sitting between them.

The chain couples TRBV6-5 to TRBJ1-5; D remains ambiguous. Trimming took off 7 bases at V and 4 bases at J, with 11 bases between the two ends. Per germline, CDR1 MNHEY and CDR2 SVGAGI. CDR3 length: 13 residues. This chain's CDR3 is CASTTVTNQPQHF. CDR3 bases: TGTGCCAGCACGACCGTGACGAATCAGCCCCAGCATTTT.

V gene TRBV5-1 combines with J gene TRBJ2-2, with 7 bases lining up with TRBD1. Germline V gene data show CDR1 as SGHRS and CDR2 as YFSETQ. Unmatched junction bases numbered 8, after V lost 2 bases and J lost 4 bases. This CDR3 has 16 amino acids. CDR3 loop: CASSLLTGSATGELFF. The CDR3 coding sequence is TGCGCCAGCAGCTTACTGACAGGGTCGGCCACCGGGGAGCTGTTTTTT.

The chain carries TRBV6-5 and TRBJ2-1; 13 positions agree with TRBD2. Germline V CDR1 and CDR2: MNHEY, SVGAGI. The CDR3 totals 15 residues. V shed 5 bases, J shed 5 bases, and the junction held 3 bases outside the gene matches. DNA of the CDR3: TGTGCCAGCAGTCCGGGACTAGCGGGGCACAATGAGCAGTTCTTC. Protein product: CASSPGLAGHNEQFF.

This chain uses TRBV10-3 with TRBJ1-2; tentative D call: TRBD1 (6 bases). The CDR3 covers 14 residues. V was shortened by 3 bases and J by 4 bases, with 12 bases between the two germline ends. Germline CDR1 reads ENHRY; CDR2 reads SYGVKD. This CDR3 is CAISDLGGPYGYTF. CDR3 DNA: TGTGCCATCAGTGATCTAGGGGGGCCCTATGGCTACACCTTC.

This clone was observed a handful of times. This chain uses TRBV3-1 (or the pseudogene TRBV3-2) with TRBJ2-3; weak D call: TRBD2 (5 bases). V lost 5 bases to trimming and J lost 3 bases, with 12 bases between them. Germline values: CDR1 LGHDT, CDR2 YNNKEL (reference sequence). CDR3 size: 14 residues. CDR3 region: CASSGLIVTDTQYF. The DNA for the CDR3 is TGTGCCAGCAGCGGACTTATAGTAACAGATACGCAGTATTTT.

This clone was observed a single time. V is TRBV6-1 and J is TRBJ2-1; 11 bases map to TRBD2. This CDR3 contains 15 residues. V gave up 3 bases and J gave up 5 bases; unmatched junction bases: 3. In germline, CDR1 is MNHNS, CDR2 SASEGT. CDR3 loop: CASSDLAGGHNEQFF. CDR3 sequence (DNA): TGTGCCAGCAGTGATCTAGCGGGGGGACACAATGAGCAGTTCTTC.

The rearrangement links TRBV20-1 to TRBJ2-1; no reliable D call. This CDR3 region has 10 residues. CDR1 is DFQATT and CDR2 is SNEGSKA in the germline V gene (reference sequence). V was trimmed by 3 bases and J by 5 bases, leaving 2 bases between them. Here the CDR3 reads CSASHNEQFF. CDR3 bases: TGCAGTGCTAGCCACAATGAGCAGTTCTTC.

The CDR3 here is CASSPIAQVGETQYF. The CDR3 coding sequence is TGTGCCAGCTCACCAATTGCCCAGGTTGGGGAGACCCAGTACTTC. The chain joins TRBV18 to TRBJ2-5; D not resolved. Germline CDR1 KGHSH, CDR2 LQKENI. Trimming removed 2 bases from V and 5 bases from J, with 15 bases in between. The CDR3 has 15 residues.

This chain joins TRBV28 and TRBJ2-7; D is possibly TRBD2 (6 bases). Germline V gene data show CDR1 as MDHEN and CDR2 as SYDVKM. Trimming left V 6 bases short and J 3 bases short, with 18 bases between. This CDR3 comprises 15 residues. The CDR3 loop reads CASSHPGGANYEQYF. The CDR3 region has the DNA TGTGCCAGCAGCCACCCTGGCGGGGCCAACTACGAGCAGTACTTC.

This clone is a singleton in its sample. V gene TRBV2 combines with J gene TRBJ2-2, with a weak D call TRBD1 (6 bases). Trimming pared 4 bases from V and 2 bases from J, leaving 11 bases between. This CDR3 is 15 amino acids long. The germline CDR1 and CDR2 sequences are SNHLY and FYNNEI. DNA for the CDR3: TGTGCCAGCAGTGTGGGCAGGGGAAACACCGGGGAGCTGTTTTTT. Translating it yields CASSVGRGNTGELFF. The complete variable domain, with remaining parts taken from reference TRBV2 and TRBJ2-2, reads EPEVTQTPSHQVTQMGQEVILRCVPISNHLYFYWYRQILGQKVEFLVSFYNNEISEKSEIFDDQFSVERPDGSNFTLKIRSTKLEDSAMYFCASSVGRGNTGELFFGEGSRLTVL.

The chain joins TRBV28 to TRBJ2-7, with TRBD1 identical over 7 bases. Trimming cost V 4 bases and J 0 bases; bases outside gene matches: 9. Germline V lookup: CDR1 MDHEN, CDR2 SYDVKM. The CDR3 has 16 amino acids. CDR3 coding DNA: TGTGCCAGCAGTTCTCCGGACAGGTGGAGCTCCTACGAGCAGTACTTC. It codes for CASSSPDRWSSYEQYF.

The chain is built from TRBV6-5 and TRBJ2-7; 8 bases are shared with TRBD1. This CDR3 has 14 residues. Germline V CDR1 and CDR2: MNHEY, SVGAGI. Trimming cost V 7 bases and J 3 bases; bases outside gene matches: 8. The CDR3 nucleotides are TGTGCCAGCACACCTCAGGGGGCGAGCTACGAGCAGTACTTC. This translates into CASTPQGASYEQYF.

V gene TRBV4-1 combines with J gene TRBJ2-7; 9 bases fit TRBD1. CDR3 size: 14 residues. Germline CDR1 reads MGHRA; CDR2 reads YSYEKL. V lost 5 bases, J lost 6 bases, and 8 bases stayed unmatched. The CDR3 protein is CASSLRTGEREQYF. CDR3 DNA: TGCGCCAGCAGCTTAAGGACAGGGGAACGCGAGCAGTACTTC.

The V call is TRBV5-3, the J call TRBJ2-1, with 10 bases identical to TRBD2. TRBV5-3 is recorded as an ORF, its role being uncertain. The V and J ends lost 6 bases and 13 bases, in that order; junction bases with no gene match: 16. The CDR3 length is 15 residues. CDR3 sequence reads: CARTLFPKLAGGQFF. The CDR3 bases are TGTGCCAGAACCCTTTTCCCCAAGTTAGCGGGGGGTCAGTTCTTC.